This T cell receptor beta chain derives from a study of blood T cells in healthy people across ages. Primers used in a second PCR of roughly 7 to 11 cycles were a sample-barcoded 5' primer and a J-beta primer mix. TCRdb independently ran MiXCR on the 5' RACE reads; one entry per CDR3 protein. The sample carries around 1.5 million distinct CDR3 sequences, around 59% recorded once. Study-level findings and limits: The long-lived group displayed more naive CD4+ cells, plus higher diversity, than the aged donors did. Diversity of TCR beta per million T cells declined in a roughly linear way with age.

Germline CDR1 DFQATT, CDR2 SNEGSKA (reference sequence). The length of the CDR3 is 14 residues. To note about this clonotype: Its antigen is currently unknown. One end of the junction does not line up with germline, which may come from a read error.

This TCR derives from a man between 18 and 29 years old in good health. This rearrangement joins TRBV20-1 to TRBJ2-5; possibly TRBD2 for D (6 bases). Sequencing was carried out using blood. The CDR3 nucleotides are TGCAGTGCTAGACCCCCGGGGGACCAAGGGACCCAGTACTTC. It yields the protein CSARPPGDQGTQYF.